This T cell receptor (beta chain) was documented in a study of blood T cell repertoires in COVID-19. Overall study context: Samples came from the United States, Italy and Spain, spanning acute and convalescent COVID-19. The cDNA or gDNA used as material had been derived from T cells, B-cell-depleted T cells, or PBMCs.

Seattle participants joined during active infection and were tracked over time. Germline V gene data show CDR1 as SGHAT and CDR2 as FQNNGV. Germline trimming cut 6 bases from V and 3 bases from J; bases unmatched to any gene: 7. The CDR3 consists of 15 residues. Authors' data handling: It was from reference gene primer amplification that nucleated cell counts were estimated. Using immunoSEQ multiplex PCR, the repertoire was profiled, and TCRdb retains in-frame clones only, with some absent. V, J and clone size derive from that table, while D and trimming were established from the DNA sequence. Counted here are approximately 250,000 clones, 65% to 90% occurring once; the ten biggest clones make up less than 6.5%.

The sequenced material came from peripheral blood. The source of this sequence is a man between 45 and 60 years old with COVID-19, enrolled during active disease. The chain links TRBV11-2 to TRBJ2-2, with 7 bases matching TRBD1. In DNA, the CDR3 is TGTGCCAGCAGGACCGGGACAGTGCACACCGGGGAGCTGTTTTTT. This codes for CASRTGTVHTGELFF.